This is a list of T cell receptor beta chains from one sample in a study of cytomegalovirus exposure and HLA in healthy donors. Clones were sequenced by immunoSEQ multiplex PCR, and TCRdb holds only the in-frame ones, with some missing. The data contain some 94,000 clones, 69% of them seen just once; the ten biggest clones take up 2.7%. The specimen was PBMCs. Every receptor here comes from a man aged 50-60 years in good health and CMV-seronegative. Both conserved end residues are part of each CDR3. The order of the fields is V gene, D gene, clone size, J gene, CDR3 DNA, CDR3 protein. The D gene is left open where the match is weak. Size is stated for part of the rows, as once, few or many counts, or as a class when the clone is expanded.

TRBV6-1,NA,NA,TRBJ1-1,TGTGCCAGCAGTGAAATCAGCAGGGATACTGAAGCTTTCTTT,CASSEISRDTEAFF
TRBV30,TRBD1,NA,TRBJ2-3,TGTGCCTGGAGTGCCTCCCTCAACACAGGGGGTGGCACGCAGTATTTT,CAWSASLNTGGGTQYF
TRBV5-1,TRBD1,NA,TRBJ2-2,TGCGCCAGCAGCTGGGGGACAGGGGACACCGGGGAGCTGTTTTTT,CASSWGTGDTGELFF
TRBV27,NA,NA,TRBJ2-2,TGTGCCAGCAGTCTCTTAGTCACCGGGGAGCTGTTTTTT,CASSLLVTGELFF
TRBV28,NA,NA,TRBJ2-3,TGTGCCATCTTAGGGGGGGCCGGGGCAGATACGCAGTATTTT,CAILGGAGADTQYF
TRBV4-3,TRBD2,NA,TRBJ2-1,TGCGCCAGCAGCCAAGTTTCTTCGGCTAGCGGGAGGCACCGATACCTCTACAATGAGCAGTTCTTC,CASSQVSSASGRHRYLYNEQFF
TRBV30,NA,NA,TRBJ1-4,TGTGCCTGGAGCTCCCGAGGAGAAAAACTGTTTTTT,CAWSSRGEKLFF
TRBV2,NA,NA,TRBJ1-1,TGTGCCAGCAGTTTCGGGGGCACTGAAGCTTTCTTT,CASSFGGTEAFF
TRBV6-1,NA,NA,TRBJ2-5,TGTGCCGACACAGGCATCCAAGAGACCCAGTACTTC,CADTGIQETQYF
TRBV30,NA,few,TRBJ1-3,TGTGCCTACGATAGGGGGAGCTCTGGAAACACCATATATTTT,CAYDRGSSGNTIYF
TRBV6-1,NA,NA,TRBJ1-6,TGTGCCAGCAGTGAAGTTGGACAGAATAATTCACCCCTCCACTTT,CASSEVGQNNSPLHF
TRBV4-2,NA,few,TRBJ2-3,TGTGCCAGCAGCCAGCGGACTTTAGGGACAGATACGCAGTATTTT,CASSQRTLGTDTQYF
TRBV29-1,TRBD1,few,TRBJ1-2,TGCAGCGTTGTAGGGTCGGCAGGGGGCTTTGGCTACACCTTC,CSVVGSAGGFGYTF
TRBV7-2,NA,NA,TRBJ2-7,TGTGCCAGCAGCAATACATTCTACGAGCAGTACTTC,CASSNTFYEQYF
TRBV5-1,TRBD2,few,TRBJ2-5,TGCGCCAGCAGCCATAGCGGGAGCCCAGAGACCCAGTACTTC,CASSHSGSPETQYF
TRBV7-2,NA,NA,TRBJ1-5,TGTGCCAGCAGCTTTCAGGGGTCTAGCAATCAGCCCCAGCATTTT,CASSFQGSSNQPQHF
TRBV6-6,TRBD2,many,TRBJ2-3,TGTGCCAGCAGGCTAGCGGGGACCAGGGATACGCAGTATTTT,CASRLAGTRDTQYF
TRBV27,TRBD1,few,TRBJ1-4,TGTGCCAGCAGATTAAACCTCAGAGGGGGCCGTCTTGGAAAACTGTTTTTT,CASRLNLRGGRLGKLFF
TRBV28,TRBD1,NA,TRBJ2-1,TGTGCCAGCAGCCTAGGACAGGGGCACAATGAGCAGTTCTTC,CASSLGQGHNEQFF
TRBV5-6,TRBD1,NA,TRBJ2-5,TGTGCCAGCAGCTGGGGACAGGGCGAGACCCAGTACTTC,CASSWGQGETQYF
TRBV19,NA,NA,TRBJ2-1,TGTGCCAGTAGCGGTATAAACGGGGGTGAGCAGTTCTTC,CASSGINGGEQFF
TRBV19,NA,NA,TRBJ1-5,TGTGCCAGTAGTGAACATAGCAATCAGCCCCAGCATTTT,CASSEHSNQPQHF
TRBV7-9,NA,NA,TRBJ1-1,TGTGCCAGCAGCCAATCGGGGTACACTGAAGCTTTCTTT,CASSQSGYTEAFF
TRBV7-2,TRBD2,NA,TRBJ2-3,TGTGCCAGCAGCAGGGGACTATTCACAGATACGCAGTATTTT,CASSRGLFTDTQYF
TRBV5-1,TRBD2,NA,TRBJ2-5,TGCGCCAGCAGCTCGAGGACTAGCGGGAGTGAGACCCAGTACTTC,CASSSRTSGSETQYF
TRBV30,NA,NA,TRBJ1-3,TGTGCCGGGAGACAGCCTACTGGAAACACCATATATTTT,CAGRQPTGNTIYF